This TCR beta chain was identified during a study of cytomegalovirus exposure and HLA in healthy donors. Study-wide results and limits: A later analysis showed HLA-associated TCR beta chains outstripping equally common others in clonal expansion.

Germline loops: CDR1 KGHSH, CDR2 LQKENI. The CDR3 sequence is 16 residues long. V dropped 4 bases and J dropped 3 bases, with 16 bases sitting between them. With regard to this clone: Its cognate antigen is unknown.

A multiplex PCR was run with 60 Vbeta primers and 13 Jbeta primers. Profiling relied on immunoSEQ multiplex PCR, and the TCRdb table lists in-frame clones only, not all of them. The table has roughly 190,000 clones, roughly 9.5% seen once. This TCR came from a woman between 25 and 40 years old in good health and CMV-seropositive. Input material: PBMCs. J is TRBJ1-5 and V is TRBV18; D is unclear. The CDR3 DNA reads TGTGCCAGCTCACAGTACAGTCCGGGATCCAATCAGCCCCAGCATTTT. It translates to CASSQYSPGSNQPQHF.